What follows describes a single T cell receptor beta chain. TCRdb re-analyzed the 5' RACE reads; it lists each CDR3 protein once, without DNA. This table holds some 440,000 distinct CDR3 sequences. These data are taken from a study of T cells expressing NK-cell markers. About the research overall: Sorted T-cell subsets CD3+CD56+NKG2C+, CD3+CD56+NKG2C- and CD3+CD56-NKG2C+ were TCR beta-sequenced.

The source of this sequence is a woman aged 45 to 65 in good health. Sequenced: blood T cells: a sorted CD56 or NKG2C T cell subset, CD4+ or CD8+ T cells, or bulk PBMC T cells (not recorded which).

The CDR3: CASSLPGQGIHEQFF. The rearrangement uses TRBV5-1 and TRBJ2-1; TCRdb gives TRBD1 as the D gene, but with no DNA this cannot be confirmed. CDR3 length equals 15 residues. Germline CDR1 and CDR2: SGHRS and YFSETQ.